Sequencing of this T cell receptor (beta chain) was carried out in a study of long-term antiretroviral therapy in people with HIV. Investigators performed immunoSEQ version v3.0 at survey level. TCRdb's copy holds only in-frame clones and misses some; the assay was immunoSEQ multiplex PCR. The table records approximately 47,000 clones, about 81% of them present only once. The study's findings and limits: There were no data on ART adherence, viral resistance or therapy changes, a gap that limits inferences about post-ART repertoire changes. Versus controls, repertoires in people with HIV had narrower CDR3 length ranges. Transplant-donor-level diversity was not reached after ART, though diversity increased.

Notes on this clone: Its antigen remains unidentified.

CDR1 and CDR2 from the germline V gene are LNHDA and SQIVND (reference sequence). The CDR3 consists of 16 residues. V lost 9 bases and J lost 2, with 23 bases in between. Only United States sites treated participants with HIV. This rearrangement joins TRBV19 to TRBJ2-7, with D possibly being TRBD1 or TRBD2 (5 bases each). This TCR came from a young woman with HIV. Here the sequenced sample was unsorted PBMCs, taken 0.8 years after starting antiretroviral therapy. The CDR3 loop is CASANRDGKLTYEQYF. CDR3 nucleotide sequence: TGTGCCAGCGCAAATAGGGACGGGAAACTCACCTACGAGCAGTACTTC.